This T cell receptor beta chain was documented in a study of vaccination effects on CD4 cells after COVID-19. This clone occurred a few times. Its cognate antigen is unknown. The length of the CDR3 is 15 residues. Germline V lookup: CDR1 SGHTA, CDR2 FQGNSA. Trimming cost V 6 bases and J 5 bases; bases outside gene matches: 6. CD4+ T cells specific for antigen were expanded with viral peptide pools by the ViraFEST assay before sequencing. Upon completion of about ten days in culture, CD4+ T cells were isolated. Confirmation by PCR established that the person had SARS-CoV-2 infection between March and December 2020. Here immunoSEQ multiplex PCR was the method, and the copy in TCRdb shows in-frame clones only, minus some. The table has 30,000 to 35,000 clones, approximately 72% seen once; the top ten hold around 26%.

The chain is built from TRBV7-2 and TRBJ2-1; TRBD2 agrees at 11 bases. This material consisted of CD4+ T cells from PBMCs cultured with a peptide pool, taken before COVID-19 vaccination. The TCR sequence derives from a human donor who had a prior SARS-CoV-2 infection. CDR3 protein: CASRLAGGRDNEQFF. CDR3 sequence (DNA): TGTGCCAGCAGGCTAGCGGGAGGTCGGGACAATGAGCAGTTCTTC.